The 25 T cell receptor beta chains listed next were all sequenced from one sample in a study of CD8 T cells in ankylosing spondylitis. TCRdb recomputed calls from the 5' RACE reads with MiXCR, one row per CDR3 protein. The sample holds 36,000 or so distinct CDR3 sequences, 9.5% to 12% seen once. The sample taken for sequencing was synovial fluid, either unsorted or a sorted T cell fraction (not recorded which). The source is a male donor with ankylosing spondylitis.

This clonotype was counted between two and nine times. The rearrangement links TRBV20-1 to TRBJ2-7, with 7 bases aligning to TRBD1. V lost 0 bases, J lost 5 bases, and 13 bases stayed unmatched. Per the germline V gene, CDR1 is DFQATT and CDR2 is SNEGSKA (reference sequence). This CDR3 comprises 16 residues. The CDR3 here is CSARDHRGRIFNEQYF. The CDR3 DNA is TGCAGTGCTAGAGATCATAGGGGGCGCATCTTCAACGAGCAGTACTTC.

The J gene is TRBJ2-2, the V gene TRBV2, with a possible D match to TRBD1 (6 bases). The CDR3 contains 15 residues. Trimming took off 5 bases at V and 0 bases at J, with 10 bases between the two ends. In germline, CDR1 is SNHLY, CDR2 FYNNEI. CDR3 in amino acids: CASSLGQSNTGELFF. The CDR3 coding sequence is TGTGCCAGCAGTCTAGGACAGTCGAACACCGGGGAGCTGTTTTTT.

This clonotype was seen at least ten times. The rearrangement uses TRBV6-2 or TRBV6-3 and TRBJ2-1, with TRBD2 matching 13 bases. Per the germline V gene, CDR1 is MNHEY and CDR2 is SVGEGT. This CDR3 is 15 amino acids long. V lost 2 bases and J lost 8; bases outside the gene matches: 3. The CDR3 nucleotides read TGTGCCAGCAGTTACGGACTAGCGGGAGTTTATGAGCAGTTCTTC. It translates to CASSYGLAGVYEQFF.

Ten or more counts support this clonotype. The chain couples TRBV27 to TRBJ2-3; D is perhaps TRBD1 or TRBD2 (6 bases each). The length of the CDR3 is 16 residues. Trimming took off 1 base at V and 1 base at J, with 12 bases between the two ends. Germline CDR1 is MNHEY and CDR2 is SMNVEV (reference sequence). In nucleotides, the CDR3 is TGTGCCAGCAGTTTATTTTCCGGGGGCGGCACAGATACGCAGTATTTT. It yields the protein CASSLFSGGGTDTQYF.

This clonotype was recorded at least ten times. V usage is TRBV18 and J usage is TRBJ1-5, with unresolved D. The germline gives CDR1 KGHSH, CDR2 LQKENI. Trimming removed 5 bases from V and 9 bases from J, with 14 bases in between. The CDR3 spans 13 residues. CDR3 amino acids: CASSEDRKRPQHF. The CDR3, as DNA: TGTGCCAGCTCAGAAGACCGGAAAAGGCCCCAGCATTTT.

The sample holds a few counts of this clonotype. This rearrangement joins TRBV29-1 to TRBJ2-1; D ambiguous. CDR3 size: 10 residues. Germline-derived CDR1 and CDR2 are SQVTM and ANQGSEA. Trimming removed 2 bases from V and 15 bases from J, with 11 bases in between. Here the CDR3 reads CSVETWVRFF. Here the CDR3 DNA reads TGCAGCGTTGAAACCTGGGTTCGGTTCTTC.

This clonotype has ten or more counts. The CDR3 spells CASSLSGGGIYEQYF. CDR3 nucleotide sequence: TGTGCCAGCAGTTTATCCGGGGGTGGGATATACGAGCAGTACTTC. V gene TRBV28 combines with J gene TRBJ2-7, with a weak D call TRBD2 (6 bases). The CDR3 consists of 15 residues. Trimming took 1 base from V and 4 from J, leaving 14 bases between them. Germline CDR1 and CDR2: MDHEN and SYDVKM.

This clonotype was found many times. This chain links TRBV6-1 with TRBJ2-5; D may be TRBD2 (6 bases). This CDR3 is built from 16 residues. Trimming pared 5 bases from V and 5 bases from J, leaving 21 bases between. Germline V gene data show CDR1 as MNHNS and CDR2 as SASEGT. In DNA form, the CDR3 reads TGTGCCAGCAGTCCCGGGCCGGCGGGATACGGTGAGACCCAGTACTTC. Translating gives CASSPGPAGYGETQYF.

This clonotype was found many times. The chain joins TRBV9 to TRBJ2-7; 7 nucleotides align to TRBD2. The CDR3 is 15 residues long. Germline V gives CDR1 SGDLS, CDR2 YYNGEE. With V trimmed by 3 bases and J by 2 bases, 8 bases remained unmatched. CDR3 region: CASSASGVVTYEQYF. The CDR3 region has the DNA TGTGCCAGCAGCGCTAGCGGAGTCGTAACCTACGAGCAGTACTTC.

The sample holds many counts of this clonotype. The V gene is TRBV24-1, the J gene TRBJ2-1; 9 bases map to TRBD2. The CDR3 spans 14 residues. Germline CDR1 reads KGHDR; CDR2 reads SFDVKD. Germline trimming cut 6 bases from V and 9 bases from J; bases unmatched to any gene: 8. The DNA of the CDR3 is TGTGCCACCAGTTGGCGGGAGGGCCAGGGTGAGCAGTTCTTC. It translates to CATSWREGQGEQFF.

The chain carries TRBV13 and TRBJ2-1; D is tentatively TRBD1 or TRBD2 (5 bases each). V was shortened by 5 bases and J by 9 bases, with 17 bases between the two germline ends. The CDR3 extends over 14 amino acids. Germline assignment: CDR1 PRHDT and CDR2 FYEKMQ (reference sequence). The CDR3 bases are TGTGCCAGCAGCCCCTCGGGACCCGGTCGTGAGCAGTTCTTC. It translates to CASSPSGPGREQFF.

This clonotype has at least ten counts. This chain joins TRBV12-3 or TRBV12-4 and TRBJ2-1; D is unresolved. V was trimmed by 6 bases and J by 0 bases, leaving 6 bases between them. The CDR3 loop spans 13 amino acids. The CDR3 is CASSSSSYNEQFF. The DNA for the CDR3 is TGTGCCAGCAGCTCTAGCTCCTACAATGAGCAGTTCTTC.

This clonotype was found a few times. The chain couples TRBV14 to TRBJ2-7, with 13 nucleotides matching TRBD2. Germline V gives CDR1 SGHDN, CDR2 FVKESK. This CDR3 is built from 17 residues. V lost 0 bases to trimming and J lost 4 bases; unmatched junction nucleotides: 6. The CDR3 reads CASSQDPGLAGVYEQYF. Written as DNA, the CDR3 is TGTGCCAGCAGCCAAGACCCTGGACTAGCGGGAGTTTACGAGCAGTACTTC. Together with reference TRBV14 and TRBJ2-7, the CDR3 gives the full variable domain: EAGVTQFPSHSVIEKGQTVTLRCDPISGHDNLYWYRRVMGKEIKFLLHFVKESKQDESGMPNNRFLAERTGGTYSTLKVQPAELEDSGVYFCASSQDPGLAGVYEQYFGPGTRLTVT.

This clonotype showed up many times. The J gene is TRBJ2-7, the V gene TRBV15; D is undetermined. Trimming shortened V by 8 bases and J by 0 bases, and 11 bases separated the two germline ends. This CDR3 comprises 13 residues. Per germline, CDR1 LNHNV and CDR2 YYDKDF (reference sequence). CDR3 region: CATGDSYSYEQYF. The CDR3 DNA follows: TGTGCCACCGGCGACTCTTACTCCTACGAGCAGTACTTC.

In this sample, this clonotype turned up a few times. The rearrangement links TRBV11-1 to TRBJ2-2, with 7 bases lining up with TRBD2. The CDR3 totals 18 residues. In germline, CDR1 is SGHAT, CDR2 FQDESV (reference sequence). J lost 1 base, V lost 5 bases, and 13 bases had no gene match. The CDR3 DNA sequence: TGTGCCAGCAGCCCCCTATTTACGGGAGGTGGGAACACCGGGGAGCTGTTTTTT. Amino acids: CASSPLFTGGGNTGELFF.

This clonotype has more than one count but fewer than ten. This chain links TRBV3-1 with TRBJ2-1; 9 positions match TRBD2. The germline V gene encodes CDR1 LGHDT and CDR2 YNNKEL (reference sequence). Trimming took 3 bases from V and 8 from J; bases not matched to a gene: 8. This CDR3 region has 15 residues. The DNA of the CDR3 is TGTGCCAGCAGCCATGCCGGGACTAGCCGGCATGAGCAGTTCTTC. It translates to CASSHAGTSRHEQFF.

The chain links TRBV6-2 or TRBV6-3 to TRBJ2-7; unclear D gene. The CDR3 is 13 amino acids. The V end lost 6 bases, the J end lost 3 bases, and 12 bases lay between the germline ends. Germline CDR1 reads MNHEY; CDR2 reads SVGEGT. As DNA, the CDR3 is TGTGCCAGCAGCCCGGCTGGAGTCTACGAGCAGTACTTC. Translating it yields CASSPAGVYEQYF.

The table lists this clonotype with a few counts. This rearrangement joins TRBV29-1 to TRBJ1-1; D is perhaps TRBD1 (5 bases). The CDR3 totals 13 residues. The V end was cut by 3 bases, the J end by 9 bases, with 17 bases between. In germline, CDR1 is SQVTM, CDR2 ANQGSEA. The CDR3 coding sequence is TGCAGCGTTGATGGGGGGTGGCTGTACAAAGCTTTCTTT. Its translation is CSVDGGWLYKAFF.

This clonotype was detected ten times or more. J is TRBJ2-2 and V is TRBV29-1; D not certain. Germline values: CDR1 SQVTM, CDR2 ANQGSEA. The ends were cut back, 0 bases at V and 6 bases at J, with 8 bases in the middle. The CDR3 sequence is 13 residues long. The CDR3 region has the DNA TGCAGCGTTGAAGAAACTGGGGCCGGGGAGCTGTTTTTT. Translated: CSVEETGAGELFF.

V and J are TRBV3-1 and TRBJ1-1; D is unclear. V lost 6 bases and J 5 bases, leaving 13 bases between the germline ends. The CDR3 spans 13 residues. The germline gives CDR1 LGHDT, CDR2 YNNKEL (reference sequence). The CDR3 nucleotides are TGTGCCAGCAGACCCGGAGAGGAGACTGAAGCTTTCTTT. Translated, it gives CASRPGEETEAFF.

The chain uses TRBV29-1 and TRBJ2-1; 8 positions match TRBD1. CDR3 length: 19 amino acids. With V trimmed by 6 bases and J by 4 bases, 23 bases remained unmatched. From germline, CDR1 is SQVTM and CDR2 ANQGSEA. In DNA form, the CDR3 reads TGCAGCGTGATACCCCGGGACAGGAGACTCTACGGGTATTACAATGAGCAGTTCTTC. Its translation is CSVIPRDRRLYGYYNEQFF.

This clonotype has only a few counts. The chain combines TRBV7-2 with TRBJ2-7; a weak D match, TRBD2 (5 bases). Trimming removed 5 bases at V and 6 bases at J, with 17 bases between. The CDR3 is made up of 14 amino acids. Per the germline V gene, CDR1 is SGHTA and CDR2 is FQGNSA. The CDR3 DNA follows: TGTGCCAGCAGCCTTCGAGGAGGTCGAAGCGAGCAGTACTTC. Translated: CASSLRGGRSEQYF.

Ten or more counts support this clonotype. A read error may produce the germline difference seen at one junction end. The J gene is TRBJ1-5, the V gene TRBV7-7; no clear D. CDR1 SSHAT and CDR2 FNYEAQ come from the germline V gene (reference sequence). CDR3 length equals 15 residues. The CDR3 DNA reads TGTGCTAGCAGCTTAGCTTCCGGTGAAGATCAGCCCCAGCATTTT. Its translation is CASSLASGEDQPQHF.

This clonotype was observed at least ten times. The V and J genes are TRBV28 and TRBJ2-3; no definite D call. This CDR3 contains 12 residues. Germline CDR1 MDHEN, CDR2 SYDVKM. V was pared by 10 bases and J by 5 bases, with 13 bases between. The CDR3 bases are TGTGCCACCCTTTTCGCACAAGATACGCAGTATTTT. Protein: CATLFAQDTQYF.

This clonotype was seen repeatedly, ten times or more. The V call is TRBV9, the J call TRBJ1-1; D gene unclear. The CDR3 has 15 amino acids. The germline CDR1 and CDR2 sequences are SGDLS and YYNGEE. The ends were cut back, 0 bases at V and 1 base at J, with 10 bases in the middle. This CDR3 is CASSVGKGGNTEAFF. In DNA form, the CDR3 reads TGTGCCAGCAGCGTAGGGAAAGGAGGGAACACTGAAGCTTTCTTT.